This passage covers 2 T cell receptor beta chains from one sample sequenced in a study of OX40 agonist ivuxolimab in advanced cancers. Generated by immunoSEQ multiplex PCR, the TCRdb table keeps only in-frame clones and is missing some. The table records approximately 30,000 clones, over 80% of them present only once. Material: CD4+ or CD8+ T cells sorted from blood, obtained in a trial of the OX40 agonist ivuxolimab. The source is an adult with an advanced solid tumor such as melanoma, head and neck, liver or kidney cancer.

The V gene is TRBV6-4, the J gene TRBJ2-1; TRBD1 might be the D (5 bases). Deletions cut 2 bases from V and 0 bases from J, with 8 bases between. CDR3 length: 15 amino acids. From germline, CDR1 is MRHNA and CDR2 SNTAGT. The CDR3: CASSDGALSYNEQFF. The DNA of the CDR3 is TGTGCCAGCAGTGACGGGGCACTCTCCTACAATGAGCAGTTCTTC.

In its sample, this clone was seen a few times. The V and J genes are TRBV10-3 and TRBJ1-2; D is undetermined. The CDR3 runs 15 residues. CDR1 is ENHRY and CDR2 is SYGVKD in the germline V gene. V dropped 4 bases and J dropped 0 bases, with 12 bases sitting between them. In DNA form, the CDR3 reads TGTGCCATCAGTGCTGGCAGCAACCCTAACTATGGCTACACCTTC. Translated: CAISAGSNPNYGYTF.